The source of this TCR beta chain is a study of cytomegalovirus exposure and HLA in healthy donors. Comment on this clone: Its specificity is not known.

Those who donated were healthy bone marrow donors. The CDR3 consists of 14 residues. The V and J ends lost 3 bases and 2 bases respectively, with 11 bases between them. Germline CDR1 reads GTSNPN; CDR2 reads SVGIG (reference sequence). Study results and limitations: Reportedly, TCR beta sequences accurately predicted HLA-A and HLA-B alleles in most subjects.

The PCR employed 60 Vbeta primers together with 13 Jbeta primers. Using immunoSEQ multiplex PCR, the repertoire was profiled, and TCRdb retains in-frame clones only, with some absent. Of around 280,000 clones in the sample, over 85% were seen once. The chain links TRBV30 to TRBJ1-5; tentatively, D is TRBD1 (5 bases). What was sequenced was PBMCs. This receptor was taken from a woman aged 18-35 years in good health and CMV-seronegative. CDR3 protein: CAWRRGGGNQPQHF. CDR3 DNA: TGTGCCTGGAGACGGGGGGGTGGCAATCAGCCCCAGCATTTT.